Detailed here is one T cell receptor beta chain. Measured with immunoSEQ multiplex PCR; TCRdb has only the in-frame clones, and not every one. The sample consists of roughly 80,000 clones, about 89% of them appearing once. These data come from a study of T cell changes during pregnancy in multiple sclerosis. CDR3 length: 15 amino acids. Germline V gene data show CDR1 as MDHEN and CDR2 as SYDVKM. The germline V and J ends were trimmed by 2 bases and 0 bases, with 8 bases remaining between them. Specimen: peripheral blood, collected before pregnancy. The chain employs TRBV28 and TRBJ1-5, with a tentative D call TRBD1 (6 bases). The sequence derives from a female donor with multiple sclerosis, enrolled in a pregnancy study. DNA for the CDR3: TGTGCCAGCAGTTTACAGGGGTATAGCAATCAGCCCCAGCATTTT. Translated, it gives CASSLQGYSNQPQHF.